This entry is about one T cell receptor beta chain. The method was immunoSEQ multiplex PCR; TCRdb's version includes in-frame clones alone and lacks a portion of them. The sample holds around 180,000 clones, 82% seen once. Germline assignment: CDR1 MNHEY and CDR2 SVGAGI. The length of the CDR3 is 15 residues. J was trimmed by 7 bases and V by 6 bases; bases with no gene match: 9. This sample stems from a study of blood T cell repertoires in COVID-19. Study-level information: The cDNA or gDNA used as material had been derived from T cells, B-cell-depleted T cells, or PBMCs.

The receptor was derived from a woman older than 75 with active or convalescent COVID-19. The chain couples TRBV6-5 to TRBJ1-6; 7 bases map to TRBD1. The sequenced sample was peripheral blood. The CDR3 sequence: CASRPTDRLNSPLHF. The CDR3 DNA reads as TGTGCCAGCAGGCCTACGGACAGGTTAAATTCACCCCTCCACTTT.